This T cell receptor (beta chain) was sequenced in a study of cytomegalovirus exposure and HLA in healthy donors. About the study: The study placed about four fifths of its 398 genotyped donors in the Caucasian-associated ancestry cluster.

The CDR3 length is 13 residues. CDR1 and CDR2 from the germline V gene are SGHRS and YFSETQ. Between the trimmed V and J ends, which lost 6 bases and 2 bases, there was a span of 11 bases. The PCR had 60 Vbeta and 13 Jbeta primers. The table came from immunoSEQ multiplex PCR; TCRdb's copy has only in-frame clones and leaves some out. The top ten clones hold around a tenth of a sample with some 60,000 clones, over 75% of them seen once. Turning to this clone: Its specificity is not known.

Whole-study results and caveats: In a later analysis, TCR beta V- and J-gene trimming was associated with a missense DCLRE1C variant.

The chain recombines TRBV5-1 with TRBJ2-5; D may be TRBD1 (6 bases). The specimen was PBMCs. This receptor was obtained from a female donor in good health and CMV-seronegative. CDR3 sequence: CASTQQGQETQYF. The CDR3, as DNA: TGCGCCAGCACTCAACAGGGACAAGAGACCCAGTACTTC. Using reference TRBV5-1 and TRBJ2-5 for the parts outside the CDR3, the full variable domain is KAGVTQTPRYLIKTRGQQVTLSCSPISGHRSVSWYQQTPGQGLQFLFEYFSETQRNKGNFPGRFSGRQFSNSRSEMNVSTLELGDSALYLCASTQQGQETQYFGPGTRLLVL.